Following are 10 T cell receptor beta chains from one sample sequenced in a study of T cells in Graves' hyperthyroidism and ophthalmopathy. There were TCR beta CDR3 regions amplified from RNA transcripts. HTBI primers drove first-round RT-PCR of the TCR CDR3. Via MiXCR, TCRdb re-called the multiplex PCR reads, giving one row per CDR3 protein. The sample yields over 400,000 distinct CDR3 sequences, around a fifth seen once. The sample taken for sequencing was blood. These receptors came from an older woman with Graves' ophthalmopathy.

This clonotype has just a few counts. The genes are TRBV2 and TRBJ1-1; 9 bases match TRBD1. This CDR3 spans 14 amino acids. V dropped 6 bases and J dropped 6; count of bases not matched to a gene: 8. Germline V gene data show CDR1 as SNHLY and CDR2 as FYNNEI. The CDR3 bases are TGTGCCAGCAGGGCAGGACAGGGGCTATCTGAAGCTTTCTTT. Translated, it gives CASRAGQGLSEAFF. Drawing the rest from reference TRBV2 and TRBJ1-1, the complete variable domain is EPEVTQTPSHQVTQMGQEVILRCVPISNHLYFYWYRQILGQKVEFLVSFYNNEISEKSEIFDDQFSVERPDGSNFTLKIRSTKLEDSAMYFCASRAGQGLSEAFFGQGTRLTVV.

V and J are TRBV7-2 and TRBJ1-1; D is unclear. V gave up 0 bases and J gave up 5 bases, with 10 bases separating them. The V gene's germline CDR1 is SGHTA and CDR2 FQGNSA. The CDR3 runs 14 residues. The CDR3 coding sequence is TGTGCCAGCAGCTTAGCAGGCTTTGGTACTGAAGCTTTCTTT. It is translated as CASSLAGFGTEAFF.

This clonotype was found a few times. V gene TRBV7-9 combines with J gene TRBJ1-2; D not resolved. Trimming shortened V by 2 bases and J by 0 bases, and 13 bases separated the two germline ends. The CDR3 totals 16 residues. The germline CDR1 and CDR2 sequences are SEHNR and FQNEAQ (reference sequence). CDR3 bases: TGTGCCAGCAGCTTAAGCCTAGCCCGAGCTAACTATGGCTACACCTTC. It specifies CASSLSLARANYGYTF.

This chain links TRBV3-1 with TRBJ2-1, with 15 bases lining up with TRBD2. The length of the CDR3 is 18 residues. CDR1 is LGHDT, CDR2 YNNKEL, per germline (reference sequence). The V gene end was trimmed by 4 bases and the J gene end by 2 bases; junction bases not matched to a gene: 6. CDR3 DNA: TGTGCCAGCAGCCTCGGACTAGCGGGAGGGTTGCCCTACAATGAGCAGTTCTTC. Translating gives CASSLGLAGGLPYNEQFF.

Many counts were recorded for this clonotype. V gene TRBV14 combines with J gene TRBJ2-1, with 8 bases matching TRBD1. V was clipped by 2 bases and J by 6 bases; unmatched bases: 6. CDR1 SGHDN and CDR2 FVKESK come from the germline V gene. This CDR3 is built from 15 residues. CDR3 DNA: TGTGCCAGCAGCCAAACGGGACAGGTGTCCAATGAGCAGTTCTTC. Translated, it gives CASSQTGQVSNEQFF.

This clonotype showed up just a few times. CDR3 amino acids: CSARGLVVWGTEAFF. Here the CDR3 DNA reads TGCAGTGCTAGAGGACTAGTTGTATGGGGTACTGAAGCTTTCTTT. The chain joins TRBV20-1 to TRBJ1-1; D uncertain. CDR3 length: 15 amino acids. Germline CDR1 and CDR2: DFQATT and SNEGSKA (reference sequence). V dropped 1 base and J dropped 5 bases, with 17 bases sitting between them.

The V and J genes are TRBV9 and TRBJ2-5; TRBD2 matches 10 bases. V trimming: 4 bases; J trimming: 4 bases; junction bases outside the gene matches: 16. The germline V gene encodes CDR1 SGDLS and CDR2 YYNGEE. The CDR3 runs to 18 residues. The CDR3 here is CASSPGRLAGVLGETQYF. CDR3 DNA: TGTGCCAGCAGCCCCGGGAGGCTAGCGGGGGTGTTGGGAGAGACCCAGTACTTC.

Of note for this clonotype: One junction end disagrees with the germline gene, perhaps due to a read error. The rearrangement uses TRBV27 and TRBJ2-3; TRBD2 agrees at 10 bases. The CDR3 is 16 residues long. The V gene's germline CDR1 is MNHEY and CDR2 SMNVEV (reference sequence). The DNA for the CDR3 is TGTGCCAGCAGGAGACTAGCGGGCCTAAGCATAGATACGCAGTATTTT. As protein: CASRRLAGLSIDTQYF.

V gene TRBV29-1 combines with J gene TRBJ1-3; 7 nucleotides agree with TRBD1. With 2 bases clipped from V and 0 bases from J, the junction kept 7 bases outside the gene matches. Germline-derived CDR1 and CDR2 are SQVTM and ANQGSEA. This CDR3 region has 16 residues. This chain's CDR3 is CSVESRGQGSGNTIYF. DNA of the CDR3: TGCAGCGTTGAATCTAGGGGGCAAGGCTCTGGAAACACCATATATTTT.

This chain joins TRBV7-9 and TRBJ2-7, with D unclear. The CDR3 loop spans 14 amino acids. Trimming pared 5 bases from V and 3 bases from J, leaving 14 bases between. Germline loops: CDR1 SEHNR, CDR2 FQNEAQ (reference sequence). For the CDR3, the DNA is TGTGCCAGCAGCCCCGCGCCACAAGTCTACGAGCAGTACTTC. Translation: CASSPAPQVYEQYF.